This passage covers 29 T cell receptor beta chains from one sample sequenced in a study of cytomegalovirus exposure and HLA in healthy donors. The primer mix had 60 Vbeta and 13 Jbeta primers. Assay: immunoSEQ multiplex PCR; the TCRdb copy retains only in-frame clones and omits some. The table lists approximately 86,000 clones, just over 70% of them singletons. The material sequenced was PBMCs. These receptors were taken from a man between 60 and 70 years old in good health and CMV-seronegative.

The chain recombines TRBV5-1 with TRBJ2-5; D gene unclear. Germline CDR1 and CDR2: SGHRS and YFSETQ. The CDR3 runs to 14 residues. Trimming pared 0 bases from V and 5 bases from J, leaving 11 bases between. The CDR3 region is CASSLEMWLETQYF. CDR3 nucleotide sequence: TGCGCCAGCAGCTTGGAGATGTGGCTGGAGACCCAGTACTTC.

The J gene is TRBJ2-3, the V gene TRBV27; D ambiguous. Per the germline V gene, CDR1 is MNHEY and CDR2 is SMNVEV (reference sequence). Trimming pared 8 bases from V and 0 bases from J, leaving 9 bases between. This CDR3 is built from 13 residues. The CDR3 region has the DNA TGTGCCAGCCAGACACTTAGCACAGATACGCAGTATTTT. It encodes CASQTLSTDTQYF.

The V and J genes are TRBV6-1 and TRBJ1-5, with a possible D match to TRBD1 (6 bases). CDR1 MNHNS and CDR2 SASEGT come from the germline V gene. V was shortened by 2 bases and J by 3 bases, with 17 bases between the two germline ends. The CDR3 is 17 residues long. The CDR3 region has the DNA TGTGCCAGCAGTGAACCAGCTTCGACAGGTTTCAATCAGCCCCAGCATTTT. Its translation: CASSEPASTGFNQPQHF.

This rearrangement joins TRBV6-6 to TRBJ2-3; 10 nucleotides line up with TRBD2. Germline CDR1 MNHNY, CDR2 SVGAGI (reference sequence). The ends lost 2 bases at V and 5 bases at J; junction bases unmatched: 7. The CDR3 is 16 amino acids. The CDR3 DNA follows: TGTGCCAGCAGTTACCCGGCTAGCGGGGGAATAGATACGCAGTATTTT. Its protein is CASSYPASGGIDTQYF.

In DNA form, the CDR3 reads TGTGCCAGCAGCGTACGGACAGGCAGCTCTGAAGCTTTCTTT. Translating gives CASSVRTGSSEAFF. The rearrangement links TRBV9 to TRBJ1-1, with TRBD1 identical over 7 bases. The CDR3 contains 14 residues. Germline CDR1 is SGDLS and CDR2 is YYNGEE. The junction had 6 bases not matched to a gene; V was cut back by 1 base and J by 6 bases.

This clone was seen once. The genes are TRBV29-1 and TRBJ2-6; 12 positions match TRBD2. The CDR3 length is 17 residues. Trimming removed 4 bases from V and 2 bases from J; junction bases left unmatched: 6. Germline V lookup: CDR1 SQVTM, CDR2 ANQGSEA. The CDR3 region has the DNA TGCAGCGTTGTTTCCAGACTAGCGGGAGCTGGGGCCAACGTCCTGACTTTC. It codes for CSVVSRLAGAGANVLTF.

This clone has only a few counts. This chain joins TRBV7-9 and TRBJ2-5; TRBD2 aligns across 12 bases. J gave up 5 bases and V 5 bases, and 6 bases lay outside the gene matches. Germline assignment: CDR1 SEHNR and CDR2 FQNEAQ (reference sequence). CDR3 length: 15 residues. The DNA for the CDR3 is TGTGCCAGCAGCGCCACGACTAGCGGGGGCGAGACCCAGTACTTC. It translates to CASSATTSGGETQYF.

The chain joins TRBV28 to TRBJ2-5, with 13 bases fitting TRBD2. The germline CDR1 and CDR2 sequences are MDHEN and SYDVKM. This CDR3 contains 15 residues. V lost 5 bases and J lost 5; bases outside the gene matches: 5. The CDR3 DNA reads TGTGCCAGCAGTCGAAGGACTAGCGGGAGTGAGACCCAGTACTTC. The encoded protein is CASSRRTSGSETQYF.

The CDR3 here is CASRTGTNTEAFF. In nucleotides, the CDR3 is TGTGCCAGCAGGACCGGGACAAACACTGAAGCTTTCTTT. The rearrangement joins TRBV6-6 to TRBJ1-1, with D possibly being TRBD1 (6 bases). The CDR3 is made up of 13 amino acids. Germline V lookup: CDR1 MNHNY, CDR2 SVGAGI (reference sequence). Trimming cost V 6 bases and J 2 bases, with 10 bases left between them.

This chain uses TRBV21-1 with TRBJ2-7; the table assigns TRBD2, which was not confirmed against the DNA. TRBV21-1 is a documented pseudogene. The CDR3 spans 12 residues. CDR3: CASSVSSYEQYF. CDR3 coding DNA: TGTGCCAGCAGCGTATCTTCCTACGAGCAGTACTTC.

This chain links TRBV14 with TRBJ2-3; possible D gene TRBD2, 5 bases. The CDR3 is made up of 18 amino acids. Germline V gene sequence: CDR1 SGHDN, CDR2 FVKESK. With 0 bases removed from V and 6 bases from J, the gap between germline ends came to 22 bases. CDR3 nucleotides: TGTGCCAGCAGCCAAGATCACTTCGGGATTTTCAAGAGGGATACGCAGTATTTT. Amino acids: CASSQDHFGIFKRDTQYF. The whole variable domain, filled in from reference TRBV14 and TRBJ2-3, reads EAGVTQFPSHSVIEKGQTVTLRCDPISGHDNLYWYRRVMGKEIKFLLHFVKESKQDESGMPNNRFLAERTGGTYSTLKVQPAELEDSGVYFCASSQDHFGIFKRDTQYFGPGTRLTVL.

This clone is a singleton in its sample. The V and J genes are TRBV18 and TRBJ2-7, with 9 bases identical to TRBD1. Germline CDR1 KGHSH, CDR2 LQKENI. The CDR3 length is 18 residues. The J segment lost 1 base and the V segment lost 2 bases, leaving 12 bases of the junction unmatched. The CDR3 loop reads CASSPIPTGGGRSYEQYF. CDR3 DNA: TGTGCCAGCTCACCAATCCCTACAGGGGGCGGGCGGTCCTACGAGCAGTACTTC.

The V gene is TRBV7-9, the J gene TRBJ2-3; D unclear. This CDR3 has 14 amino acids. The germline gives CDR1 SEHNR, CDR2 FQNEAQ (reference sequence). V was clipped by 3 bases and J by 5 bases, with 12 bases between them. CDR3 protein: CASSLSLVGDTQYF. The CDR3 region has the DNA TGTGCCAGCAGCTTGTCGCTAGTTGGAGATACGCAGTATTTT.

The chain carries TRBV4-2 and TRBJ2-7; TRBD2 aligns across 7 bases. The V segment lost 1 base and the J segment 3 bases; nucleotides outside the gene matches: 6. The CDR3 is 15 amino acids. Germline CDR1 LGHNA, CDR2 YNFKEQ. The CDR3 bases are TGTGCCAGCAGCCAAGGAAGCGGGGCTGTCTACGAGCAGTACTTC. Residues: CASSQGSGAVYEQYF.

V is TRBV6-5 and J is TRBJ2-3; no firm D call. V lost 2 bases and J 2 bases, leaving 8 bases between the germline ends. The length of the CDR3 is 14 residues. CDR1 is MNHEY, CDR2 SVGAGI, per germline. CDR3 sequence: CASSYGSPTDTQYF. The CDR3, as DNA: TGTGCCAGCAGTTACGGTAGCCCCACAGATACGCAGTATTTT.

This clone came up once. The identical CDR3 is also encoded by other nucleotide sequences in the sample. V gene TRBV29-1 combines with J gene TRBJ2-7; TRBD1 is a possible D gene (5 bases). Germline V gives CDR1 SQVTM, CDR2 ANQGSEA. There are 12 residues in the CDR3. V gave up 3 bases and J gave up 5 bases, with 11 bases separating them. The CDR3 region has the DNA TGCAGCGTTGAGGCAGGGTCCCACGAGCAGTACTTC. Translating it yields CSVEAGSHEQYF.

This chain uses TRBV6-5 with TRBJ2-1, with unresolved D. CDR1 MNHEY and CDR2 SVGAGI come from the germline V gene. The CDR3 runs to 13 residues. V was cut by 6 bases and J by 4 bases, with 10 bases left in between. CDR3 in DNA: TGTGCCAGCAGGAGGATCGATTACAATGAGCAGTTCTTC. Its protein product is CASRRIDYNEQFF.

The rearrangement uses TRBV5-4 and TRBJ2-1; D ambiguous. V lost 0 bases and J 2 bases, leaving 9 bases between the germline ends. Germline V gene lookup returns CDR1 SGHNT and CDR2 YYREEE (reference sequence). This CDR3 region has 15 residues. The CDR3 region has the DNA TGTGCCAGCAGCTTGGACAACGAGGCCTACAATGAGCAGTTCTTC. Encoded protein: CASSLDNEAYNEQFF.

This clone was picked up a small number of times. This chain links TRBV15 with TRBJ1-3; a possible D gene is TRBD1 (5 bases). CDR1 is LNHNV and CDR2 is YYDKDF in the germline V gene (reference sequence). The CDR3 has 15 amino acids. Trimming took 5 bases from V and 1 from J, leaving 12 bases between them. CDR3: CATSGRQISGNTIYF. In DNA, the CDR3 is TGTGCCACCAGCGGAAGACAGATATCTGGAAACACCATATATTTT.

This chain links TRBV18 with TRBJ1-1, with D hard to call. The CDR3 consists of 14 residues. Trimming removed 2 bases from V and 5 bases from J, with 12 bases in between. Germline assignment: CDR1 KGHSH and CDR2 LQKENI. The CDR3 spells CASSPSEVGTEAFF. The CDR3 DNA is TGTGCCAGCTCACCATCAGAGGTTGGGACTGAAGCTTTCTTT. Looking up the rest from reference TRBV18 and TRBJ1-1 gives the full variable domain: NAGVMQNPRHLVRRRGQEARLRCSPMKGHSHVYWYRQLPEEGLKFMVYLQKENIIDESGMPKERFSAEFPKEGPSILRIQQVVRGDSAAYFCASSPSEVGTEAFFGQGTRLTVV.

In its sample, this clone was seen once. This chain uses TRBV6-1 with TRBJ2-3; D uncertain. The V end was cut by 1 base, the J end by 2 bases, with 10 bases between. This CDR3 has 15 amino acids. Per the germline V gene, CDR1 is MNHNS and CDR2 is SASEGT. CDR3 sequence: CASSEGARHTDTQYF. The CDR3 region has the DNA TGTGCCAGCAGTGAAGGGGCCCGTCACACAGATACGCAGTATTTT.

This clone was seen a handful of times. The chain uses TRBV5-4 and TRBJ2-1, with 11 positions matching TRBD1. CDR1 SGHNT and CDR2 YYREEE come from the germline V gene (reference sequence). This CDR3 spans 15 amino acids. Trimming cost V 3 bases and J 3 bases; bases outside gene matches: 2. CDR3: CASSSGTGGYNEQFF. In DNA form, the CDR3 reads TGTGCCAGCAGCTCCGGGACAGGGGGCTACAATGAGCAGTTCTTC.

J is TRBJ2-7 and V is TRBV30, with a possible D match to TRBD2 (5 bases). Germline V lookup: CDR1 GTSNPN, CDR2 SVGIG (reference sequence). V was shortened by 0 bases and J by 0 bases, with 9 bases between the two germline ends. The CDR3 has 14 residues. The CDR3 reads CAWSVVGVSYEQYF. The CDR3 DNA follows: TGTGCCTGGAGTGTAGTCGGGGTCTCCTACGAGCAGTACTTC.

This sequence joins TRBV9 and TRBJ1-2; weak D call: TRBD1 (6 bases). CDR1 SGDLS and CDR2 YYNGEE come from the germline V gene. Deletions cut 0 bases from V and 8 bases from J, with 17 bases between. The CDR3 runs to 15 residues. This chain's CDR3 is CASSVATGGVDGYTF. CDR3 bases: TGTGCCAGCAGCGTAGCTACGGGGGGCGTGGACGGCTACACCTTC.

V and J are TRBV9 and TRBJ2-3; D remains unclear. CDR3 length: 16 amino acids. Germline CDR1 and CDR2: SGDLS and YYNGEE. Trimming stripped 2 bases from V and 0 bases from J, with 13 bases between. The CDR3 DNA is TGTGCCAGCAGCGTTGATGCCCGCGCTAGCACAGATACGCAGTATTTT. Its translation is CASSVDARASTDTQYF.

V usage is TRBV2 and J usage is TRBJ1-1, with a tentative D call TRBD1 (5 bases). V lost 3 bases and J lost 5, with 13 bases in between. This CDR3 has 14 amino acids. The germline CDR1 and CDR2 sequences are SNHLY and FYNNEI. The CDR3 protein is CASSDRERVTEAFF. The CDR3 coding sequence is TGTGCCAGCAGTGACAGGGAACGGGTGACTGAAGCTTTCTTT.

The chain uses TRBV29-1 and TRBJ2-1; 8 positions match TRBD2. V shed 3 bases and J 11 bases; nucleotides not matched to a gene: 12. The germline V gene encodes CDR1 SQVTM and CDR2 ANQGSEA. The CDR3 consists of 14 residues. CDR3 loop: CSVDPREAFQQQFF. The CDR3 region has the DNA TGCAGCGTTGACCCGCGGGAGGCCTTCCAGCAGCAGTTCTTC.

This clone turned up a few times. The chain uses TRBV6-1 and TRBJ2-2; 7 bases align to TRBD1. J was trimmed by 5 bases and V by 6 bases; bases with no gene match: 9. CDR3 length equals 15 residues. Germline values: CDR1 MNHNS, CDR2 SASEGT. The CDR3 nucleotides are TGTGCCAGCAGCATACAGGGGATCGGGACCGGGGAGCTGTTTTTT. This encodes CASSIQGIGTGELFF.

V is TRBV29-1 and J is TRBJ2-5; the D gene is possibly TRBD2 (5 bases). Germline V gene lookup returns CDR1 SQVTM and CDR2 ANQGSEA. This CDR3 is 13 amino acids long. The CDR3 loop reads CGDRRDNFGTQYF. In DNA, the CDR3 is TGCGGCGATCGCCGGGATAATTTTGGGACCCAGTACTTC.